Listed here are 10 T cell receptor beta chains from one sample, sequenced in a study of identical twins. TCRdb reprocessed the 5' RACE reads with MiXCR, giving one entry per CDR3 protein. The table has more than 600,000 distinct CDR3 sequences, over 15% seen once. These same records also appear under a second study, on T cells expressing NK-cell markers.

Sequenced input: PBMCs. These receptors were obtained from a young woman in good health.

The chain uses TRBV12-3 or TRBV12-4 and TRBJ2-7, with D possibly called TRBD1 or TRBD2 (6 bases each). The CDR3 contains 14 residues. The ends were cut back, 5 bases at V and 3 bases at J, with 14 bases in the middle. CDR3 nucleotides: TGTGCCAGCAGTCCTATAGGGGGAGGCTACGAGCAGTACTTC. Translation: CASSPIGGGYEQYF.

V gene TRBV10-3 combines with J gene TRBJ1-2; no clear D. CDR1 and CDR2 from the germline V gene are ENHRY and SYGVKD. The CDR3 runs 13 residues. The V and J ends lost 6 bases and 4 bases respectively, with 12 bases between them. The CDR3 is CAISVSETYGYTF. DNA for the CDR3: TGTGCCATCAGCGTGAGTGAGACCTATGGCTACACCTTC.

This clonotype was counted only a few times. The V and J genes are TRBV12-3 or TRBV12-4 and TRBJ2-3; TRBD1 might be the D (6 bases). The CDR3 runs 17 residues. The V gene lost 1 base and the J gene lost 1 base, with 15 bases spanning the gap. The CDR3 region has the DNA TGTGCCAGCAGTTTAGGGACAGAACAGTTGGGCACAGATACGCAGTATTTT. Protein: CASSLGTEQLGTDTQYF.

This clonotype has only a few counts. CDR3 sequence reads: CASSLGSGAWYEQYF. CDR3 in DNA: TGTGCCAGCAGTTTGGGGTCCGGGGCTTGGTACGAGCAGTACTTC. The chain joins TRBV12-3 or TRBV12-4 to TRBJ2-7; the D call may be TRBD1 or TRBD2 (5 bases each). The CDR3 is 15 residues long. The V end lost 3 bases, the J end lost 4 bases, and 16 bases lay between the germline ends.

In this sample, this clonotype turned up a few times. The CDR3 DNA reads as TGTGCCAGCAGCAAAGGTCCCAAACGACAAGAGACCCAGTACTTC. The encoded protein is CASSKGPKRQETQYF. J is TRBJ2-5 and V is TRBV7-2; D is ambiguous. In germline, CDR1 is SGHTA, CDR2 FQGNSA. The germline V and J ends were trimmed by 5 bases and 2 bases, with 15 bases remaining between them. The CDR3 runs 15 residues.

This clonotype was counted only a few times. The chain links TRBV12-3 or TRBV12-4 to TRBJ1-1; TRBD1 matches at 9 bases. CDR3 length: 15 amino acids. Losses at the gene ends were 4 bases for V and 6 bases for J; bases not matched to a gene: 9. Here the CDR3 DNA reads TGTGCCAGCAGTTCACCGGGACAGGGCGTACCTGAAGCTTTCTTT. It specifies CASSSPGQGVPEAFF.

This clonotype has a handful of counts. The rearrangement links TRBV9 to TRBJ2-7, with 10 bases fitting TRBD2. The V and J ends lost 1 base and 2 bases, in that order; junction bases with no gene match: 6. The CDR3 totals 16 residues. Germline V gene data show CDR1 as SGDLS and CDR2 as YYNGEE. CDR3 in amino acids: CASSVSPLAGAYEQYF. The CDR3 nucleotides are TGTGCCAGCAGCGTAAGCCCGCTAGCGGGGGCCTACGAGCAGTACTTC.

In this sample, this clonotype turned up a few times. V gene TRBV7-6 combines with J gene TRBJ2-3, with 8 bases that match TRBD2. The V segment lost 5 bases and the J segment 3 bases; nucleotides outside the gene matches: 4. This CDR3 region has 14 residues. Germline V gives CDR1 SGHVS, CDR2 FNYEAQ. The CDR3 region is CASSARGGTDTQYF. CDR3 DNA: TGTGCCAGCAGCGCCCGGGGGGGTACAGATACGCAGTATTTT.

A few counts support this clonotype. The CDR3 loop reads CASSGGEASGSVGNEQFF. Here the CDR3 DNA reads TGTGCCAGCAGCGGAGGGGAGGCTAGCGGGAGTGTGGGCAATGAGCAGTTCTTC. This chain joins TRBV12-3 or TRBV12-4 and TRBJ2-1; 10 bases agree with TRBD2. Trimming removed 6 bases from V and 6 bases from J; junction bases left unmatched: 17. CDR3 size: 18 residues.

The rearrangement uses TRBV5-4 and TRBJ2-7; D unresolved. Per germline, CDR1 SGHNT and CDR2 YYREEE (reference sequence). The CDR3 totals 13 residues. Trimming took 4 bases from V and 0 from J, leaving 8 bases between them. CDR3 region: CASSRPSSYEQYF. CDR3 in DNA: TGTGCCAGCAGCCGACCCAGCTCCTACGAGCAGTACTTC.